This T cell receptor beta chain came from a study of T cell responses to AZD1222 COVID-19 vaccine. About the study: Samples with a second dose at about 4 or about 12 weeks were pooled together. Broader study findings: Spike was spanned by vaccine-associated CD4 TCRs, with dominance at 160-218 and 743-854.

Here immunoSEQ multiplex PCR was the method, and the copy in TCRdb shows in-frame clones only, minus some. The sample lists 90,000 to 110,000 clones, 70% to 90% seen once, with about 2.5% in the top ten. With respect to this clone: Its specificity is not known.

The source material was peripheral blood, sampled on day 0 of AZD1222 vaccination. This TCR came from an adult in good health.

The CDR3 loop is CASSAGQGGTYGYTF. In nucleotides, the CDR3 is TGTGCCAGCAGTGCGGGACAGGGTGGGACCTATGGCTACACCTTC. This chain connects TRBV2 to TRBJ1-2, with TRBD1 identical over 9 bases. Trimming at V came to 4 bases and at J to 4 bases, leaving 7 bases not matched to a gene. The CDR3 has 15 residues. The germline gives CDR1 SNHLY, CDR2 FYNNEI.